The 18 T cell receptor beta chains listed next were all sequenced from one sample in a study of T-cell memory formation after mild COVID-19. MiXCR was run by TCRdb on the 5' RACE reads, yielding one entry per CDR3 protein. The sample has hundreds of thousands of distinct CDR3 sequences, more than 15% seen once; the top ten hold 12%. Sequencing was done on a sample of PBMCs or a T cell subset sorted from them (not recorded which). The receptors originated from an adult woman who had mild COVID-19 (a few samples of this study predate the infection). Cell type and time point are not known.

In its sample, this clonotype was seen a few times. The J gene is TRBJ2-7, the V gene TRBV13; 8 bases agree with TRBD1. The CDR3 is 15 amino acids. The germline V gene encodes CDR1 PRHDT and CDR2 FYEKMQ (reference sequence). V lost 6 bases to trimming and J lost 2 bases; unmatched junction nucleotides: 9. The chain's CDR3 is CASSYRGSPTYEQYF. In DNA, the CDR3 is TGTGCCAGCAGTTACAGGGGGTCGCCTACCTACGAGCAGTACTTC.

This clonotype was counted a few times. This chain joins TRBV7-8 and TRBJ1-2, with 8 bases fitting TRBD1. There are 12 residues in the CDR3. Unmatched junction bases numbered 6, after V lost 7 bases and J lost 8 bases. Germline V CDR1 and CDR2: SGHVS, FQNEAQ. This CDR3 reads CASNPGGLGYTF. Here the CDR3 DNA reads TGTGCCAGCAACCCAGGGGGCCTCGGCTACACCTTC.

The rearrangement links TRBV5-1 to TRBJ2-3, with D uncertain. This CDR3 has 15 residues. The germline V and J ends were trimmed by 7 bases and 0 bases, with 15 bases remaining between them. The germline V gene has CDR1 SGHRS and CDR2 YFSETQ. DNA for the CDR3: TGCGCCAGCGGCCCCGGCACCCAAAGCACAGATACGCAGTATTTT. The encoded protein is CASGPGTQSTDTQYF.

CDR3: CASSQEGEKLFF. CDR3 nucleotide sequence: TGTGCCAGCAGCCAAGAGGGGGAAAAACTGTTTTTT. The chain combines TRBV4-2 with TRBJ1-4, with D uncertain. CDR1 is LGHNA, CDR2 YNFKEQ, per germline. The V gene lost 0 bases and the J gene lost 8 bases, with 4 bases spanning the gap. The CDR3 runs 12 residues.

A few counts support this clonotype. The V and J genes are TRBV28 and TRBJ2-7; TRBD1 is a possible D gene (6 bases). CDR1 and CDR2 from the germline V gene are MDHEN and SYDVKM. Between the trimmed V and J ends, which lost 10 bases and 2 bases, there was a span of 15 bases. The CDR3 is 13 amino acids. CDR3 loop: CATDTGSAYEQYF. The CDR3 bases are TGTGCCACCGATACAGGGTCGGCCTACGAGCAGTACTTC.

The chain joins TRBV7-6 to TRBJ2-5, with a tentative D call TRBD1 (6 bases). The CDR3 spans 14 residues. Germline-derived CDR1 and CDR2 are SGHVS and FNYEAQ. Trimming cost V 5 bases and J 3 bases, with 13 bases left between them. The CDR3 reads CASSPTGQKETQYF. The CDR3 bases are TGTGCCAGCAGCCCCACTGGACAGAAAGAGACCCAGTACTTC.

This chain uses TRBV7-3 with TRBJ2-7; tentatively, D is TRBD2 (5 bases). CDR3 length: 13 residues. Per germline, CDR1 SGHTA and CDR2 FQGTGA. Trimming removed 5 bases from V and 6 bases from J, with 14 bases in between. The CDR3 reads CASSALDFGEQYF. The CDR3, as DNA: TGTGCCAGCAGCGCTCTGGACTTCGGCGAGCAGTACTTC. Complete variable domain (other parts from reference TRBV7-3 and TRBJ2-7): GAGVSQTPSNKVTEKGKYVELRCDPISGHTALYWYRQSLGQGPEFLIYFQGTGAADDSGLPNDRFFAVRPEGSVSTLKIQRTERGDSAVYLCASSALDFGEQYFGPGTRLTVT.

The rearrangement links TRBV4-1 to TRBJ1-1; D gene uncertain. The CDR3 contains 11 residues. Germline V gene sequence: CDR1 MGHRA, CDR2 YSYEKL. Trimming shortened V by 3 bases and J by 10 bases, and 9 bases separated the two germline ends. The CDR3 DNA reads TGCGCCAGCAGCCAGGCCGGCGCAGCTTTCTTT. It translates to CASSQAGAAFF.

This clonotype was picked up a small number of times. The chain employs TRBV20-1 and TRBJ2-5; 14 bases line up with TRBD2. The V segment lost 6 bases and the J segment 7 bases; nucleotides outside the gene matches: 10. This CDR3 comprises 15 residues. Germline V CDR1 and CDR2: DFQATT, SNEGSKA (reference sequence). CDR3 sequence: CSARRLAGGSGTQYF. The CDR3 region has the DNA TGCAGTGCCAGGAGACTAGCGGGAGGGTCAGGGACCCAGTACTTC.

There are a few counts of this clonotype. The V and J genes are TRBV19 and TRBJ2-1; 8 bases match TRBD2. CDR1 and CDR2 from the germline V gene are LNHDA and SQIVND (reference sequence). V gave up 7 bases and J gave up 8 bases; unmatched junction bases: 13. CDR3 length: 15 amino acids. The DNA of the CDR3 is TGTGCCAGTACCCTACTAGCGGCTCGTGGGCATGAGCAGTTCTTC. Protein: CASTLLAARGHEQFF.

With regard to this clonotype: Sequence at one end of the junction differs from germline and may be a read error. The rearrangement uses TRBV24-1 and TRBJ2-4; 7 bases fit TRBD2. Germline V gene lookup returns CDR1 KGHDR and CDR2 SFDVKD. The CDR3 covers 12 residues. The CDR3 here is CATSDPTGLVSF. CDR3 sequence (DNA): TGTGCCACCAGTGATCCTACAGGACTAGTATCCTTC.

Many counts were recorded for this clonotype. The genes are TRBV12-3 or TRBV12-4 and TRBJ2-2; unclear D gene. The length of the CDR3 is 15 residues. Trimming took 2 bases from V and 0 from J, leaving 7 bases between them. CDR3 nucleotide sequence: TGTGCCAGCAGTTTATACGGGTCGAACACCGGGGAGCTGTTTTTT. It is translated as CASSLYGSNTGELFF.

The CDR3 loop is CASSRDRDTYNEQFF. The DNA of the CDR3 is TGCGCCAGCAGCCGGGACAGGGACACCTACAATGAGCAGTTCTTC. The chain employs TRBV5-1 and TRBJ2-1; 9 nucleotides match TRBD1. The length of the CDR3 is 15 residues. The J segment lost 2 bases and the V segment lost 4 bases, leaving 4 bases of the junction unmatched. From germline, CDR1 is SGHRS and CDR2 YFSETQ.

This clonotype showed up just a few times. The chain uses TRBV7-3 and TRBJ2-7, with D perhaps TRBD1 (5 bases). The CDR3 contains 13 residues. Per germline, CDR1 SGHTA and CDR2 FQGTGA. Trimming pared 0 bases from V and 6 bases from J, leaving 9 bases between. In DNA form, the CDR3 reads TGTGCCAGCAGCTTAACGTCAGGGTCCGAGCAGTACTTC. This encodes CASSLTSGSEQYF.

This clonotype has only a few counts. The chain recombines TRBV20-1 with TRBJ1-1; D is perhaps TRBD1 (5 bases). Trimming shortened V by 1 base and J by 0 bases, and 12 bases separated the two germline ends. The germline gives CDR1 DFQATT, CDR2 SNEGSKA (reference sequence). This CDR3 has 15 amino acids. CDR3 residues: CSARVYRKMNTEAFF. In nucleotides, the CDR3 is TGCAGTGCTAGAGTTTACAGGAAAATGAACACTGAAGCTTTCTTT.

CDR3 loop: CASSPSGRAHTGELFF. The CDR3, as DNA: TGTGCCAGCAGTCCTAGCGGGAGGGCTCACACCGGGGAGCTGTTTTTT. This chain uses TRBV6-2 or TRBV6-3 with TRBJ2-2, with 12 bases fitting TRBD2. In germline, CDR1 is MNHEY, CDR2 SVGEGT. Trimming removed 5 bases from V and 3 bases from J; junction bases left unmatched: 4. The CDR3 loop spans 16 amino acids.

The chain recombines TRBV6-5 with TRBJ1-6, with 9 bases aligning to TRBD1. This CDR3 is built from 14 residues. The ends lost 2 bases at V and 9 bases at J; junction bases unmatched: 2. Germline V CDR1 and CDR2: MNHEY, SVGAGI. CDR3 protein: CASSYGTGLSPLHF. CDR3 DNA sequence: TGTGCCAGCAGTTACGGGACAGGGCTTTCACCCCTCCACTTT.

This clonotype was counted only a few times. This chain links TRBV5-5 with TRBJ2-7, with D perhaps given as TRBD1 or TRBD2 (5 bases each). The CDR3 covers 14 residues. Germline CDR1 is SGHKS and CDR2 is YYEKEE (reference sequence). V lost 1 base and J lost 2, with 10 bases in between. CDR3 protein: CASSLTRGTYEQYF. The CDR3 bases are TGTGCCAGCAGCTTGACTAGGGGAACCTACGAGCAGTACTTC.